The 23 T cell receptor beta chains in this list originate from one sample, sequenced in a study of beta chain features in type 1 diabetes. Of the isolated RNA, all was reverse transcribed, and so the sequenced material was expressed TCRB transcripts. Repertoires were generated with immunoSEQ multiplex PCR, while TCRdb's copy carries only in-frame clones and drops some. The repertoire holds about 300,000 clones, with around 7.3% as singletons. Sequencing was carried out using central memory CD4+ T cells from blood. These receptors all come from a young woman in good health.

The rearrangement uses TRBV6-5 and TRBJ2-7, with D maybe TRBD1 (6 bases). CDR3 length: 14 residues. Germline lookup yields CDR1 MNHEY and CDR2 SVGAGI. Trimming pared 7 bases from V and 1 base from J, leaving 14 bases between. Written as DNA, the CDR3 is TGTGCCAGCAAACGACAGGTACATTCCTACGAGCAGTACTTC. It encodes CASKRQVHSYEQYF.

The chain joins TRBV10-3 to TRBJ1-1; 8 bases agree with TRBD1. V gave up 7 bases and J gave up 2 bases; unmatched junction bases: 6. Per the germline V gene, CDR1 is ENHRY and CDR2 is SYGVKD. CDR3 length: 14 residues. The DNA for the CDR3 is TGTGCCATCACCCAAGGACAGGGAAACACTGAAGCTTTCTTT. It yields the protein CAITQGQGNTEAFF.

The V call is TRBV7-2, the J call TRBJ1-1; no firm D call. V gave up 3 bases and J gave up 2 bases, with 13 bases separating them. Germline V gene lookup returns CDR1 SGHTA and CDR2 FQGNSA. The CDR3 totals 15 residues. The CDR3 reads CASSFASWGNTEAFF. The CDR3 bases are TGTGCCAGCAGCTTCGCCTCCTGGGGAAACACTGAAGCTTTCTTT.

The chain carries TRBV2 and TRBJ1-2; no definite D call. V lost 6 bases, J lost 4 bases, and 12 bases lay in between. The CDR3 sequence is 13 residues long. Germline assignment: CDR1 SNHLY and CDR2 FYNNEI. CDR3 sequence reads: CASRAETTYGYTF. CDR3 DNA sequence: TGTGCCAGCAGGGCGGAAACTACCTATGGCTACACCTTC.

In its sample, this clone was seen a few times. The chain joins TRBV28 to TRBJ2-3; perhaps TRBD2 as D (5 bases). Between the trimmed V and J ends, which lost 4 bases and 3 bases, there was a span of 14 bases. Germline CDR1 is MDHEN and CDR2 is SYDVKM. This CDR3 comprises 15 residues. Here the CDR3 reads CASSYRGRATDTQYF. The CDR3 DNA reads as TGTGCCAGCAGTTATCGCGGGCGGGCTACAGATACGCAGTATTTT.

This clone came up a few times. The rearrangement joins TRBV7-2 to TRBJ2-5; D not certain. Germline V CDR1 and CDR2: SGHTA, FQGNSA. The V and J ends lost 8 bases and 4 bases respectively, with 11 bases between them. This CDR3 has 12 amino acids. CDR3 sequence: CASGPLGETQYF. CDR3 DNA sequence: TGTGCCAGCGGACCCCTTGGAGAGACCCAGTACTTC.

This clone was counted between two and nine times. The V and J genes are TRBV6-5 and TRBJ1-1; D might be TRBD1 (6 bases). CDR3 length: 14 residues. Looked up from germline, CDR1 is MNHEY and CDR2 is SVGAGI. The ends were cut back, 0 bases at V and 4 bases at J, with 9 bases in the middle. The CDR3 coding sequence is TGTGCCAGCAGTTACTCAACAGGGTTCACTGAAGCTTTCTTT. Translating it yields CASSYSTGFTEAFF.

This clone came up a few times. The chain uses TRBV19 and TRBJ1-6; a possible D gene is TRBD1 (6 bases). Trimming took off 8 bases at V and 9 bases at J, with 11 bases between the two ends. The CDR3 is 12 amino acids. Germline CDR1 LNHDA, CDR2 SQIVND (reference sequence). CDR3 bases: TGTGCCAGTTCCTACAGGGCTTCACCCCTCCACTTT. Its protein product is CASSYRASPLHF.

This clone came up a few times. The chain couples TRBV7-9 to TRBJ2-1, with 7 bases aligning to TRBD2. This CDR3 has 13 residues. Germline lookup yields CDR1 SEHNR and CDR2 FQNEAQ (reference sequence). V lost 4 bases to trimming and J lost 6 bases; unmatched junction nucleotides: 3. The CDR3 reads CASSSSGVNEQFF. The CDR3 DNA reads as TGTGCCAGCAGCTCTAGCGGAGTCAATGAGCAGTTCTTC.

The chain has TRBV28 and TRBJ1-5; D is possibly TRBD1 (6 bases). The CDR3 has 15 amino acids. Germline V gene sequence: CDR1 MDHEN, CDR2 SYDVKM. The germline V and J ends were trimmed by 3 bases and 0 bases, with 9 bases remaining between them. CDR3 nucleotides: TGTGCCAGCAGTTTGGCAGGGGTTAGCAATCAGCCCCAGCATTTT. Translated, it gives CASSLAGVSNQPQHF.

This clone was detected a few times. This chain joins TRBV30 and TRBJ2-7, with TRBD1 matching over 11 bases. The germline CDR1 and CDR2 sequences are GTSNPN and SVGIG (reference sequence). The CDR3 is 16 residues long. The ends lost 2 bases at V and 2 bases at J; junction bases unmatched: 8. This CDR3 reads CAWSTGTGGKAYEQYF. The CDR3 region has the DNA TGTGCCTGGAGTACCGGGACAGGGGGTAAAGCCTACGAGCAGTACTTC. The full variable domain, in which reference TRBV30 and TRBJ2-7 provide the parts outside the CDR3, is SQTIHQWPATLVQPVGSPLSLECTVEGTSNPNLYWYRQAAGRGLQLLFYSVGIGQISSEVPQNLSASRPQDRQFILSSKKLLLSDSGFYLCAWSTGTGGKAYEQYFGPGTRLTVT.

This clone was counted between two and nine times. The chain employs TRBV29-1 and TRBJ2-6; weak D call: TRBD2 (5 bases). Trimming removed 3 bases from V and 0 bases from J, with 9 bases in between. Germline V gene sequence: CDR1 SQVTM, CDR2 ANQGSEA. CDR3 length: 15 residues. CDR3 sequence: CSVDLEGSGANVLTF. The CDR3 bases are TGCAGCGTTGATCTTGAGGGCTCTGGGGCCAACGTCCTGACTTTC. Looking up the rest from reference TRBV29-1 and TRBJ2-6 gives the full variable domain: SAVISQKPSRDICQRGTSLTIQCQVDSQVTMMFWYRQQPGQSLTLIATANQGSEATYESGFVIDKFPISRPNLTFSTLTVSNMSPEDSSIYLCSVDLEGSGANVLTFGAGSRLTVL.

The chain is built from TRBV5-4 and TRBJ2-5; D might be TRBD1 (6 bases). The CDR3 has 14 amino acids. The V and J ends lost 4 bases and 2 bases respectively, with 12 bases between them. Germline V gene lookup returns CDR1 SGHNT and CDR2 YYREEE (reference sequence). In nucleotides, the CDR3 is TGTGCCAGCAGCGGGGGACACCTACAAGAGACCCAGTACTTC. Amino acids: CASSGGHLQETQYF.

This clone was seen repeatedly, ten times or more. V is TRBV2 and J is TRBJ2-1, with D unresolved. This CDR3 region has 15 residues. Germline values: CDR1 SNHLY, CDR2 FYNNEI. Trimming removed 4 bases from V and 0 bases from J, with 10 bases in between. The DNA of the CDR3 is TGTGCCAGCAGTGGAAGCCCCAGCTCCTACAATGAGCAGTTCTTC. This translates into CASSGSPSSYNEQFF.

The CDR3 is CASSFAAGELTDTQYF. In DNA, the CDR3 is TGTGCCAGCAGCTTCGCAGCGGGTGAGCTCACAGATACGCAGTATTTT. The rearrangement uses TRBV7-9 and TRBJ2-3, with a weak D call TRBD2 (6 bases). Germline-derived CDR1 and CDR2 are SEHNR and FQNEAQ (reference sequence). V lost 3 bases and J 2 bases, leaving 15 bases between the germline ends. The CDR3 runs to 16 residues.

The rearrangement uses TRBV14 and TRBJ1-5; a weak D match, TRBD1 (5 bases). Trimming took off 3 bases at V and 3 bases at J, with 9 bases between the two ends. From germline, CDR1 is SGHDN and CDR2 FVKESK. The CDR3 contains 14 residues. CDR3 DNA: TGTGCCAGCAGCCAGGGGGGGGTCAATCAGCCCCAGCATTTT. Protein: CASSQGGVNQPQHF. The full variable domain, rest sourced from reference TRBV14 and TRBJ1-5, is EAGVTQFPSHSVIEKGQTVTLRCDPISGHDNLYWYRRVMGKEIKFLLHFVKESKQDESGMPNNRFLAERTGGTYSTLKVQPAELEDSGVYFCASSQGGVNQPQHFGDGTRLSIL.

This clone was found a few times. The chain joins TRBV15 to TRBJ2-3; TRBD1 matches at 7 bases. Germline trimming cut 2 bases from V and 5 bases from J; bases unmatched to any gene: 16. CDR1 and CDR2 (germline): LNHNV, YYDKDF (reference sequence). This CDR3 is built from 18 residues. CDR3 residues: CATSRLVGLGQKGDTQYF. CDR3 nucleotide sequence: TGTGCCACCAGCAGACTCGTGGGGTTGGGACAGAAGGGAGATACGCAGTATTTT.

This clone was seen a few times. V and J are TRBV11-2 and TRBJ2-1; D possibly corresponds to TRBD2 (5 bases). Per germline, CDR1 SGHAT and CDR2 FQNNGV. This CDR3 comprises 15 residues. Trimming removed 5 bases from V and 8 bases from J, with 19 bases in between. DNA of the CDR3: TGTGCCAGCAGCCCAAGCGGCCTAGGGTCCCATGAGCAGTTCTTC. It translates to CASSPSGLGSHEQFF.

This clone was counted only a few times. This rearrangement joins TRBV27 to TRBJ2-5; the match to TRBD1 covers 9 bases. Germline CDR1 is MNHEY and CDR2 is SMNVEV (reference sequence). This CDR3 has 16 amino acids. V lost 3 bases to trimming and J lost 4 bases; unmatched junction nucleotides: 9. The CDR3 DNA sequence: TGTGCCAGCAGTTTGGGGGGACAGGGTAGCGGAGAGACCCAGTACTTC. Amino acid sequence: CASSLGGQGSGETQYF.

There are many counts of this clone. V usage is TRBV7-6 and J usage is TRBJ2-6, with 9 bases identical to TRBD2. The trim removed 4 bases at V and 2 bases at J, leaving 6 bases unmatched. The germline gives CDR1 SGHVS, CDR2 FNYEAQ. The CDR3 spans 17 residues. The CDR3 coding sequence is TGTGCCAGCAGCTGGTGGGCTAGCGGGGCTGGGGCCAACGTCCTGACTTTC. It encodes CASSWWASGAGANVLTF.

The chain couples TRBV13 to TRBJ2-5, with 8 nucleotides matching TRBD1. J gave up 0 bases and V 1 base, and 7 bases lay outside the gene matches. CDR1 and CDR2 (germline): PRHDT, FYEKMQ (reference sequence). CDR3 length: 17 residues. In DNA, the CDR3 is TGTGCCAGCAGCTTAGCGGCAGGGGGCTCGTACCAAGAGACCCAGTACTTC. Translation gives CASSLAAGGSYQETQYF.

This clone was counted many times. This same CDR3 is encoded by further DNA sequences in the sample. This chain connects TRBV20-1 to TRBJ1-5; D may be TRBD1 (5 bases). V was shortened by 1 base and J by 7 bases, with 5 bases between the two germline ends. The CDR3 loop spans 11 amino acids. Germline V gene sequence: CDR1 DFQATT, CDR2 SNEGSKA (reference sequence). DNA for the CDR3: TGCAGTGCTAGAGGGGGGCAGCCCCAGCATTTT. Its translation: CSARGGQPQHF.

A few counts support this clone. No DNA is shown, since the ends of the CDR3 on it are uncertain; the CDR3 is the one TCRdb lists. CDR3 sequence reads: CASSLVGQGARF. J is TRBJ2-7 and V is TRBV5-4; the listed D gene, TRBD1, was not tested against the DNA. The CDR3 numbers 12 amino acids, ends counted. Germline CDR1 and CDR2: SGHNT and YYREEE (reference sequence).